Listed below are T cell receptor beta chains from one sample, sequenced in a study of beta chain features in type 1 diabetes. Repertoires were generated with immunoSEQ multiplex PCR, while TCRdb's copy carries only in-frame clones and drops some. The sample contains 300,000 or so clones, roughly 13% of which appear only once. The sample was naive CD4+ T cells from blood. The receptors originated from a woman aged 18-30 years with type 1 diabetes. Each CDR3 is given with its conserved first and last residue. Each record gives: V gene, clone size, J gene, D gene, CDR3 protein, CDR3 DNA. A D gene is named only where the DNA matches it firmly. Clone size, where shown, is once, few, many, or a class for clones that have expanded.

TRBV5-1	few	TRBJ2-1	TRBD2	CASSYPFGLAETEQFF	TGCGCCAGCTCCTACCCCTTCGGACTAGCGGAGACGGAGCAGTTCTTC
TRBV6-5	.	TRBJ1-5	.	CASGGNYQPQHF	TGTGCCAGCGGGGGGAATTATCAGCCCCAGCATTTT
TRBV6-6	few	TRBJ2-4	.	CASSYSDRDKNIQYF	TGTGCCAGCAGTTATTCGGACAGAGACAAAAACATTCAGTACTTC
TRBV10-1	few	TRBJ2-1	.	CASSDKSKQFF	TGCGCCAGCAGTGATAAGTCTAAGCAGTTCTTC
TRBV5-1	few	TRBJ2-3	TRBD2	CASSSRTSRDTQYF	TGCGCCAGCAGCTCACGGACTAGCCGAGATACGCAGTATTTT
TRBV30	few	TRBJ2-4	TRBD2	CAWRVTSGGNIQYF	TGTGCCTGGAGGGTCACTAGCGGGGGAAACATTCAGTACTTC
TRBV2	few	TRBJ1-1	TRBD1	CASSVTYRGAFF	TGTGCCAGCAGCGTAACTTACAGGGGAGCTTTCTTT
TRBV4-2	.	TRBJ2-7	.	CASSQDLRGGYEQYF	TGTGCCAGCAGCCAAGATCTTCGCGGCGGCTACGAGCAGTACTTC
TRBV29-1	few	TRBJ1-2	.	CSVVSSDYGYTF	TGCAGCGTTGTGTCCTCGGACTATGGCTACACCTTC
TRBV25-1	.	TRBJ2-7	TRBD2	CASSELGTSGGYEQYF	TGTGCCAGCAGTGAACTAGGGACTAGCGGGGGGTACGAGCAGTACTTC
TRBV2	few	TRBJ1-5	.	CASSDPRHNQPQHF	TGTGCCAGCAGTGACCCGAGACATAATCAGCCCCAGCATTTT
TRBV30	many	TRBJ2-1	.	CAFVYNEQFF	TGTGCCTTCGTATACAATGAGCAGTTCTTC
TRBV7-9	.	TRBJ1-5	TRBD1	CASSLVSGTANQPQHF	TGTGCCAGCAGCTTAGTTTCGGGGACAGCCAATCAGCCCCAGCATTTT
TRBV11-2	few	TRBJ2-5	.	CASSSPARGQETQYF	TGTGCCAGCAGCTCGCCGGCCCGGGGCCAAGAGACCCAGTACTTC
TRBV11-2	.	TRBJ2-7	.	CASSLGGLYEQYF	TGTGCCAGCAGCTTAGGTGGCCTCTACGAGCAGTACTTC
TRBV28	.	TRBJ2-7	.	CASSFGSPEVYEQYF	TGTGCCAGCAGTTTTGGGTCCCCGGAGGTCTACGAGCAGTACTTC
TRBV6-5	few	TRBJ2-2	.	CASSPRVGELFF	TGTGCCAGCAGTCCCAGGGTTGGGGAGCTGTTTTTT
TRBV18	few	TRBJ2-1	.	CASSPQGQWNEQFF	TGTGCCAGCTCTCCTCAGGGGCAGTGGAATGAGCAGTTCTTC
TRBV11-2	few	TRBJ2-1	TRBD1	CASSKQGAVEQFF	TGTGCCAGCAGCAAACAGGGGGCGGTTGAGCAGTTCTTC
TRBV20-1	few	TRBJ1-2	.	CSSSVLCTF	.
TRBV19	.	TRBJ2-3	TRBD2	CASSITGFQDGGRRDTQYF	TGTGCCAGTAGTATAACCGGGTTCCAGGACGGGGGGAGGCGAGATACGCAGTATTTT
TRBV29-1	.	TRBJ1-1	.	CSGLRETPEAFF	TGCAGCGGCCTACGGGAAACCCCAGAAGCTTTCTTT